Listed here are 11 T cell receptor beta chains from one sample, sequenced in a study of beta chain features in type 1 diabetes. Whole-study results and caveats: When Type 1 diabetes patients were examined, their TCRB CDR3s proved moderately but significantly shorter in all four CD4+ subsets.

The authors reverse transcribed all of the isolated RNA, so sequencing captured expressed TCRB transcripts. The protocol was immunoSEQ multiplex PCR, while the TCRdb copy is restricted to in-frame clones and leaves out a portion. The sample gives 300,000 to 400,000 clones, approximately 12% of which show up once; nearly 0.015% is in the top ten. No antigen has been assigned to these receptors. Specimen: naive CD4+ T cells from blood. These receptors all come from a woman younger than 35 with type 1 diabetes.

This clone was counted between two and nine times. CDR3 DNA: TGTGCCAGCAGCTTAGACAGGGGGCACGAGCAGTACGTC. This translates into CASSLDRGHEQYV. The chain carries TRBV7-2 and TRBJ2-7, with TRBD1 matching 9 bases. CDR1 and CDR2 (germline): SGHTA, FQGNSA. With 1 base clipped from V and 5 bases from J, the junction kept 0 bases outside the gene matches. This CDR3 region has 13 residues.

This clone appeared a few times. The CDR3 nucleotides read TGCGCCAGCAGCTCCGTCCGGTGGGAGCAGTTCTTC. Amino acid sequence: CASSSVRWEQFF. The rearrangement links TRBV5-1 to TRBJ2-1, with unresolved D. V was cut by 3 bases and J by 10 bases, with 11 bases left in between. Germline CDR1 SGHRS, CDR2 YFSETQ. This CDR3 comprises 12 residues.

This clone was recorded a few times. The J gene is TRBJ2-5, the V gene TRBV11-3; unclear D gene. The CDR3 loop spans 18 amino acids. The germline V and J ends were trimmed by 1 base and 5 bases, with 23 bases remaining between them. The V gene's germline CDR1 is SGHNT and CDR2 YENEEA. In DNA, the CDR3 is TGTGCCAGCAGCTTAGGAGAGCGCACCTCACATAAGGAGGAGACCCAGTACTTC. This encodes CASSLGERTSHKEETQYF.

The gene calls are TRBV30 and TRBJ1-5; 11 nucleotides align to TRBD1. The trim removed 3 bases at V and 4 bases at J, leaving 2 bases unmatched. Germline assignment: CDR1 GTSNPN and CDR2 SVGIG (reference sequence). The CDR3 has 14 amino acids. CDR3 nucleotides: TGTGCCTGGAGGGACAGGGGGCCGAATCAGCCCCAGCATTTT. Translation: CAWRDRGPNQPQHF.

This clone was picked up a small number of times. The gene calls are TRBV28 and TRBJ2-4; 8 bases are a match to TRBD1. The CDR3 length is 15 residues. V trimming: 4 bases; J trimming: 8 bases; junction bases outside the gene matches: 10. Germline V CDR1 and CDR2: MDHEN, SYDVKM. The CDR3 nucleotides read TGTGCCAGCAGTTCCCCGGACAGGGCTATGGACATTCAGTACTTC. This sequence encodes CASSSPDRAMDIQYF. Variable domain in full (rest from reference TRBV28 and TRBJ2-4): DVKVTQSSRYLVKRTGEKVFLECVQDMDHENMFWYRQDPGLGLRLIYFSYDVKMKEKGDIPEGYSVSREKKERFSLILESASTNQTSMYLCASSSPDRAMDIQYFGAGTRLSVL.

In its sample, this clone was seen a few times. The rearrangement joins TRBV18 to TRBJ1-2, with no clear D. The V and J ends lost 4 bases and 8 bases respectively, with 14 bases between them. The CDR3 is 13 residues long. Germline CDR1 and CDR2: KGHSH and LQKENI. The CDR3 is CASSRDPEVGYTF. The CDR3 region has the DNA TGTGCCAGCTCACGAGACCCCGAGGTGGGCTACACCTTC.

This clone was detected only a few times. The chain recombines TRBV10-3 with TRBJ2-5; 9 bases align to TRBD1. Germline V gene data show CDR1 as ENHRY and CDR2 as SYGVKD. V gave up 4 bases and J gave up 4 bases; unmatched junction bases: 10. The CDR3 is 16 residues long. Written as DNA, the CDR3 is TGTGCCATCAGTGGGCGGGCGGGGACAGGGACAGAGACCCAGTACTTC. Translation gives CAISGRAGTGTETQYF.

The chain recombines TRBV2 with TRBJ2-1, with TRBD1 identical over 11 bases. The ends lost 6 bases at V and 8 bases at J; junction bases unmatched: 6. This CDR3 region has 14 residues. Germline CDR1 SNHLY, CDR2 FYNNEI. As DNA, the CDR3 is TGTGCCAGCAGCGCCGGGACAGGGGGGCATGAGCAGTTCTTC. Translation gives CASSAGTGGHEQFF. Drawing the rest from reference TRBV2 and TRBJ2-1, the complete variable domain is EPEVTQTPSHQVTQMGQEVILRCVPISNHLYFYWYRQILGQKVEFLVSFYNNEISEKSEIFDDQFSVERPDGSNFTLKIRSTKLEDSAMYFCASSAGTGGHEQFFGPGTRLTVL.

This rearrangement joins TRBV4-3 to TRBJ1-4, with TRBD1 matching over 9 bases. The CDR3 runs to 16 residues. Trimming removed 1 base from V and 3 bases from J; junction bases left unmatched: 3. In germline, CDR1 is LGHNA, CDR2 YSLEER. The CDR3 region has the DNA TGCGCCAGCAGCCAAGGGGACAGGGTATCTAATGAAAAACTGTTTTTT. Its protein product is CASSQGDRVSNEKLFF.

This clone has only a few counts. The V gene is TRBV9, the J gene TRBJ1-5, with 7 bases that match TRBD1. CDR3 length: 15 amino acids. Per the germline V gene, CDR1 is SGDLS and CDR2 is YYNGEE. After removal of 3 bases from V and 11 bases from J, the junction contained 14 bases not matched to a gene. This CDR3 is CASSASGQDPSAQHF. CDR3 sequence (DNA): TGTGCCAGCAGCGCCTCAGGACAGGACCCATCCGCCCAGCATTTT. The whole variable domain, filled in from reference TRBV9 and TRBJ1-5, reads DSGVTQTPKHLITATGQRVTLRCSPRSGDLSVYWYQQSLDQGLQFLIQYYNGEERAKGNILERFSAQQFPDLHSELNLSSLELGDSALYFCASSASGQDPSAQHFGDGTRLSIL.

This clone was seen a handful of times. The chain recombines TRBV5-4 with TRBJ2-2, with 9 bases lining up with TRBD1. The CDR3 spans 15 residues. V was clipped by 4 bases and J by 6 bases; unmatched bases: 7. CDR1 is SGHNT, CDR2 YYREEE, per germline (reference sequence). In nucleotides, the CDR3 is TGTGCCAGCAGCAGGGACAGGGTGGGACCCGGGGAGCTGTTTTTT. Amino acids: CASSRDRVGPGELFF.